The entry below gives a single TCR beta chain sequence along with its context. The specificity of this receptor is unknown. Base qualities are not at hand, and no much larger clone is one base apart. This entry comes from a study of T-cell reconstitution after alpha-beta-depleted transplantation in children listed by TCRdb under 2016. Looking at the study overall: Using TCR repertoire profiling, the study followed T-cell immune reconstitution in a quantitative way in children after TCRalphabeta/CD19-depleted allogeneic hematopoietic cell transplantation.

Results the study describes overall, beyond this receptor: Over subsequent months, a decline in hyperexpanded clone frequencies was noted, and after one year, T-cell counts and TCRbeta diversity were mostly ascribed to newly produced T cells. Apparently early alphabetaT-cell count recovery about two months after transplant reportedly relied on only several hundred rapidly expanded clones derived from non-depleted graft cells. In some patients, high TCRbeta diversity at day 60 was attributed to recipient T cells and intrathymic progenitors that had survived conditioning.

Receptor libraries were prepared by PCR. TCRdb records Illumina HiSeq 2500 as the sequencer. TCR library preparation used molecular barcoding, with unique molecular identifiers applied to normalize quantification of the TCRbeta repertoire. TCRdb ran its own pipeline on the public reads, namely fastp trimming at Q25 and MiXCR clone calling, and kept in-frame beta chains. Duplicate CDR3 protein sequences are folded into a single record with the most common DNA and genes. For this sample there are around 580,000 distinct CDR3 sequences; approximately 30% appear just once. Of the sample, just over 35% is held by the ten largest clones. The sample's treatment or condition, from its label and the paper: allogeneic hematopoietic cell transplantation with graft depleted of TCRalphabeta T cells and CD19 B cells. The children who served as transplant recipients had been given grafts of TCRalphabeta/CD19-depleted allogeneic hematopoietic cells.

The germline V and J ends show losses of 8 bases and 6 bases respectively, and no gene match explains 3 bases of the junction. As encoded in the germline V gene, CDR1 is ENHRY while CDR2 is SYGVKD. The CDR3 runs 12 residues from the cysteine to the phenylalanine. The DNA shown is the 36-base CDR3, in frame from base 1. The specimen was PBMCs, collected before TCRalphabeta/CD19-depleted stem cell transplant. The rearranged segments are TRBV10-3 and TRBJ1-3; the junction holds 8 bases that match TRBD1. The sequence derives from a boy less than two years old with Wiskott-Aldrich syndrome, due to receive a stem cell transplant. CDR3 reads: CAIGQGENTIYF. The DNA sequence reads TGTGCCATCGGACAGGGTGAAAACACCATATATTTT.